This entry lists 4 T cell receptor beta chains sequenced from one sample in a study of cytomegalovirus exposure and HLA in healthy donors. PCR involved 60 Vbeta and 13 Jbeta primers. The repertoire was sequenced with immunoSEQ multiplex PCR; TCRdb's copy has only in-frame clones and lacks some. This repertoire shows tens of thousands of clones, roughly 82% found once; its top ten account for about 11%. Material: PBMCs. The receptors stem from a woman aged 18-29 years in good health and CMV-seropositive.

The rearrangement joins TRBV19 to TRBJ2-7; TRBD2 matches at 12 bases. This CDR3 contains 15 residues. The germline V gene has CDR1 LNHDA and CDR2 SQIVND (reference sequence). Trimming removed 3 bases from V and 5 bases from J; junction bases left unmatched: 5. The DNA for the CDR3 is TGTGCCAGTAGTATCAGGACTAGCGGGATCAACGAGCAGTACTTC. Protein sequence: CASSIRTSGINEQYF.

The gene calls are TRBV9 and TRBJ1-2; no clear D. The CDR3 consists of 11 residues. Germline-derived CDR1 and CDR2 are SGDLS and YYNGEE. V lost 3 bases, J lost 8 bases, and 8 bases lay in between. The CDR3 reads CASSARGGYTF. CDR3 DNA: TGTGCCAGCAGCGCACGGGGAGGCTACACCTTC.

This chain joins TRBV5-1 and TRBJ2-7, with 8 bases fitting TRBD1. From germline, CDR1 is SGHRS and CDR2 YFSETQ. This CDR3 region has 16 residues. V lost 3 bases and J lost 4; bases outside the gene matches: 12. The chain's CDR3 is CASSSRIRGRVYEQYF. CDR3 coding DNA: TGCGCCAGCAGCTCTAGAATCAGGGGGCGCGTATACGAGCAGTACTTC.

This chain uses TRBV2 with TRBJ1-2; 7 bases are shared with TRBD1. This CDR3 is built from 12 residues. Trimming cost V 4 bases and J 8 bases; bases outside gene matches: 4. Germline CDR1 SNHLY, CDR2 FYNNEI. As DNA, the CDR3 is TGTGCCAGCAGTGGGACAGGTTCCGGCTACACCTTC. Its protein product is CASSGTGSGYTF.